The sequence of this T cell receptor (beta chain) was determined in a study of cytomegalovirus exposure and HLA in healthy donors. Notes on the study in general: V- and J-gene trimming in TCR beta was tied to a missense DCLRE1C variant by an analysis performed later. In an earlier analysis, productive rearrangement rates for most beta V segments clustered near 87% or 30%. When a later analysis compared HLA-associated TCR beta chains with equally common others, the HLA-associated chains turned out to be more clonally expanded and to have lower generation probabilities.

60 Vbeta and 13 Jbeta primers were used in PCR. Sequencing used immunoSEQ multiplex PCR; TCRdb keeps in-frame clones, though not all of them. This repertoire shows around 150,000 clones, approximately 61% found once; its top ten account for under 2%. A note on this clone: As yet, its antigen is unknown.

The CDR3 covers 15 residues. The V end was cut by 5 bases, the J end by 0 bases, with 13 bases between. The germline V gene encodes CDR1 SEHNR and CDR2 FQNEAQ (reference sequence). The chain recombines TRBV7-9 with TRBJ1-1; TRBD1 is a possible D gene (5 bases). Sequencing was performed on PBMCs. The receptor was isolated from a human donor in good health. The DNA for the CDR3 is TGTGCCAGCAGCCCCAGGGAACCCATGAACACTGAAGCTTTCTTT. This translates into CASSPREPMNTEAFF.